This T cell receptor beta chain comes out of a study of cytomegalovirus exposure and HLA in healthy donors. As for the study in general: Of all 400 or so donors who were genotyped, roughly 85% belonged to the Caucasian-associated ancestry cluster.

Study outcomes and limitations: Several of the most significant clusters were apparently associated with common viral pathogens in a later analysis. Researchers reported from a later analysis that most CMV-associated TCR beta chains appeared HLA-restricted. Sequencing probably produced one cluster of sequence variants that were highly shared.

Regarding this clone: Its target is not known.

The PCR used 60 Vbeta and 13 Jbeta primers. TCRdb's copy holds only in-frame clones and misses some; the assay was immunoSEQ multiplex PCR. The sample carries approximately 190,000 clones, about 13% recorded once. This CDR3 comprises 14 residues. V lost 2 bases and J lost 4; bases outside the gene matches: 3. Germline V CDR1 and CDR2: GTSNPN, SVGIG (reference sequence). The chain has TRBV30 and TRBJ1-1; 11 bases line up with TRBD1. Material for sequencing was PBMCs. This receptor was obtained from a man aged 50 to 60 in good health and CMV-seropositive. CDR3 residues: CAWSFGTGGTEAFF. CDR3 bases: TGTGCCTGGAGTTTCGGGACAGGGGGCACTGAAGCTTTCTTT.